Below, 32 T cell receptor beta chains from the same sample are listed, as sequenced in a study of blood T cell repertoires in COVID-19. The data were produced by immunoSEQ multiplex PCR, yet TCRdb's version contains in-frame clones alone and is incomplete. Altogether 200,000 to 250,000 clones are present, roughly 90% being singletons, with the ten largest covering 3.5% to 4.5%. The sequenced sample was PBMCs or T cells enriched from blood (not recorded which). Receptors were obtained from a woman aged 40 to 55 with acute COVID-19.

The chain has TRBV20-1 and TRBJ1-2; no reliable D call. Trimming removed 3 bases at V and 0 bases at J, with 14 bases between. The CDR3 totals 15 residues. Germline V gene data show CDR1 as DFQATT and CDR2 as SNEGSKA (reference sequence). DNA for the CDR3: TGCAGTGCTAGTCCTACGATCGGGGCTAACTATGGCTACACCTTC. Protein: CSASPTIGANYGYTF.

The gene calls are TRBV19 and TRBJ2-1; a weak D match, TRBD2 (6 bases). V was shortened by 5 bases and J by 2 bases, with 10 bases between the two germline ends. The length of the CDR3 is 14 residues. The germline gives CDR1 LNHDA, CDR2 SQIVND (reference sequence). Here the CDR3 DNA reads TGTGCCAGTAGTCGGGGGTCGGCCTACAATGAGCAGTTCTTC. Amino acid sequence: CASSRGSAYNEQFF.

J is TRBJ1-1 and V is TRBV30, with 9 positions matching TRBD1. V shed 5 bases and J 0 bases; nucleotides not matched to a gene: 1. The CDR3 is 13 amino acids. Per germline, CDR1 GTSNPN and CDR2 SVGIG (reference sequence). The DNA of the CDR3 is TGTGCCTGGGACAGGGGGTTGAACACTGAAGCTTTCTTT. Its protein is CAWDRGLNTEAFF.

This clone was observed once. This chain links TRBV6-5 with TRBJ2-1; the D gene is possibly TRBD1 (5 bases). CDR1 and CDR2 (germline): MNHEY, SVGAGI. The CDR3 spans 14 residues. Trimming left V 3 bases short and J 2 bases short, with 8 bases between. The CDR3 protein is CASSYARAYNEQFF. The CDR3 nucleotides are TGTGCCAGCAGTTATGCCAGGGCCTACAATGAGCAGTTCTTC.

The chain joins TRBV5-8 to TRBJ1-2; D remains unclear. V was trimmed by 4 bases and J by 4 bases, leaving 17 bases between them. The germline gives CDR1 SGHTS, CDR2 YDEGEE. This CDR3 has 15 amino acids. CDR3 sequence: CASSPLGGYVYGYTF. CDR3 DNA: TGTGCCAGCAGCCCTCTTGGAGGGTACGTCTATGGCTACACCTTC.

In this sample, this clone turned up once. The rearrangement joins TRBV27 to TRBJ1-4; 7 bases fit TRBD1. The V gene's germline CDR1 is MNHEY and CDR2 SMNVEV (reference sequence). The V and J ends lost 6 bases and 0 bases, in that order; junction bases with no gene match: 13. This CDR3 contains 18 residues. In DNA form, the CDR3 reads TGTGCCAGCAGGCCGGGACAGCGGGTCCCTGCAACTAATGAAAAACTGTTTTTT. Protein sequence: CASRPGQRVPATNEKLFF.

The genes are TRBV5-5 and TRBJ2-1, with 12 bases lining up with TRBD1. Germline values: CDR1 SGHKS, CDR2 YYEKEE (reference sequence). The CDR3 extends over 19 amino acids. Germline trimming cut 0 bases from V and 0 bases from J; bases unmatched to any gene: 7. This chain's CDR3 is CASSLVGTGGGGSYNEQFF. Written as DNA, the CDR3 is TGTGCCAGCAGCTTGGTAGGGACAGGGGGCGGCGGCTCCTACAATGAGCAGTTCTTC.

The V call is TRBV19, the J call TRBJ1-1; possibly TRBD1 for D (5 bases). The ends were cut back, 11 bases at V and 1 base at J, with 11 bases in the middle. Per germline, CDR1 LNHDA and CDR2 SQIVND (reference sequence). The CDR3 loop spans 12 amino acids. CDR3 sequence (DNA): TGTGCCTCGCGGGGCCCGAACACTGAAGCTTTCTTT. It codes for CASRGPNTEAFF. Complete variable domain (other parts from reference TRBV19 and TRBJ1-1): DGGITQSPKYLFRKEGQNVTLSCEQNLNHDAMYWYRQDPGQGLRLIYYSQIVNDFQKGDIAEGYSVSREKKESFPLTVTSAQKNPTAFYLCASRGPNTEAFFGQGTRLTVV.

This chain uses TRBV29-1 with TRBJ1-3, with D hard to call. Trimming left V 6 bases short and J 0 bases short, with 9 bases between. CDR1 SQVTM and CDR2 ANQGSEA come from the germline V gene. This CDR3 comprises 13 residues. The DNA of the CDR3 is TGCAGCGTCAGACTGAACTCTGGAAACACCATATATTTT. Translating it yields CSVRLNSGNTIYF.

This clone was picked up a small number of times. J is TRBJ2-3 and V is TRBV10-2, with 10 nucleotides matching TRBD2. Trimming at V came to 6 bases and at J to 5 bases, leaving 8 bases not matched to a gene. Germline V lookup: CDR1 WSHSY, CDR2 SAAADI. The CDR3 covers 15 residues. The CDR3 nucleotides are TGCGCCAGCAGGTCATTGGGACTAGCGTTAGATACGCAGTATTTT. Amino acid sequence: CASRSLGLALDTQYF.

The chain employs TRBV18 and TRBJ1-2; D is ambiguous. The CDR3 sequence is 14 residues long. Between the trimmed V and J ends, which lost 2 bases and 6 bases, there was a span of 13 bases. Germline CDR1 reads KGHSH; CDR2 reads LQKENI. The CDR3 reads CASSPIGSADGYTF. The CDR3, as DNA: TGTGCCAGCTCACCAATCGGGTCGGCCGATGGCTACACCTTC.

The genes are TRBV5-4 and TRBJ1-6; TRBD1 is a possible D gene (5 bases). Deletions cut 4 bases from V and 7 bases from J, with 15 bases between. The CDR3 has 15 residues. Germline V gives CDR1 SGHNT, CDR2 YYREEE (reference sequence). The CDR3 bases are TGTGCCAGCAGCAGGGGAGGGTGGGTAAATTCACCCCTCCACTTT. Its protein is CASSRGGWVNSPLHF.

V usage is TRBV10-3 and J usage is TRBJ1-1; 8 bases line up with TRBD1. The CDR3 covers 18 residues. Germline V lookup: CDR1 ENHRY, CDR2 SYGVKD. Trimming removed 10 bases from V and 4 bases from J; junction bases left unmatched: 23. The CDR3 nucleotides read TGTGCCACCGAGAGGACAGGGACGCTTCCTTGGGGTGTCACTGAAGCTTTCTTT. Its translation: CATERTGTLPWGVTEAFF.

The chain is built from TRBV7-9 and TRBJ1-1; perhaps TRBD1 as D (6 bases). V lost 6 bases to trimming and J lost 0 bases, with 14 bases between them. This CDR3 has 15 residues. Per germline, CDR1 SEHNR and CDR2 FQNEAQ (reference sequence). CDR3 protein: CASRSLTGMNTEAFF. The CDR3 DNA reads as TGTGCCAGCAGGTCACTTACAGGGATGAACACTGAAGCTTTCTTT. Full variable domain (remainder filled in from reference TRBV7-9 and TRBJ1-1): DTGVSQNPRHKITKRGQNVTFRCDPISEHNRLYWYRQTLGQGPEFLTYFQNEAQLEKSRLLSDRFSAERPKGSFSTLEIQRTEQGDSAMYLCASRSLTGMNTEAFFGQGTRLTVV.

The chain carries TRBV5-1 and TRBJ2-6; 8 bases fit TRBD1. Germline V gene data show CDR1 as SGHRS and CDR2 as YFSETQ. The CDR3 sequence is 16 residues long. V lost 4 bases to trimming and J lost 3 bases; unmatched junction nucleotides: 6. The CDR3 sequence: CASSPGQGSGANVLTF. The CDR3 DNA reads as TGCGCCAGCAGCCCCGGACAGGGAAGTGGGGCCAACGTCCTGACTTTC.

CDR3 bases: TGTGCCAGCAGCACAGCAGGGGACTATGGCTACACCTTC. This translates into CASSTAGDYGYTF. The rearrangement uses TRBV12-3 or TRBV12-4 and TRBJ1-2; D is possibly TRBD1 (6 bases). Between the trimmed V and J ends, which lost 6 bases and 3 bases, there was a span of 11 bases. This CDR3 spans 13 amino acids.

The chain joins TRBV6-1 to TRBJ2-5; D may be TRBD2 (6 bases). Trimming took 5 bases from V and 9 from J, leaving 16 bases between them. The CDR3 runs to 13 residues. Germline CDR1 and CDR2: MNHNS and SASEGT. CDR3 sequence reads: CASSLSSDYSQYF. The CDR3 nucleotides are TGTGCCAGCAGTCTAAGCTCGGACTACTCCCAGTACTTC.

The rearrangement joins TRBV6-5 to TRBJ1-3, with D perhaps TRBD1 (6 bases). Trimming removed 5 bases at V and 4 bases at J, with 12 bases between. This CDR3 has 14 amino acids. The germline CDR1 and CDR2 sequences are MNHEY and SVGAGI. CDR3 sequence: CASSKTGSGNTIYF. CDR3 DNA: TGTGCCAGCAGTAAAACAGGGTCAGGAAACACCATATATTTT.

The V call is TRBV2, the J call TRBJ1-3, with no clear D. This CDR3 region has 13 residues. Germline V gives CDR1 SNHLY, CDR2 FYNNEI. Trimming shortened V by 4 bases and J by 2 bases, and 6 bases separated the two germline ends. Here the CDR3 reads CASSVVPGNTIYF. The CDR3 DNA follows: TGTGCCAGCAGTGTCGTTCCTGGAAACACCATATATTTT.

This chain joins TRBV6-2 or TRBV6-3 and TRBJ1-1, with TRBD1 as a possible D gene (5 bases). Trimming left V 2 bases short and J 5 bases short, with 12 bases between. The CDR3 is 14 amino acids. Germline V lookup: CDR1 MNHEY, CDR2 SVGEGT. The CDR3 coding sequence is TGTGCCAGCAGTTACGTTTCGGGGGGTACTGAAGCTTTCTTT. Amino acid sequence: CASSYVSGGTEAFF.

The chain carries TRBV19 and TRBJ1-1; D ambiguous. CDR1 and CDR2 (germline): LNHDA, SQIVND (reference sequence). V lost 8 bases and J 6 bases, leaving 19 bases between the germline ends. The CDR3 has 14 amino acids. This CDR3 is CASEAPGPIPEAFF. CDR3 in DNA: TGTGCCAGTGAGGCACCGGGTCCCATTCCTGAAGCTTTCTTT. Full variable domain (outside the CDR3, taken from reference TRBV19 and TRBJ1-1): DGGITQSPKYLFRKEGQNVTLSCEQNLNHDAMYWYRQDPGQGLRLIYYSQIVNDFQKGDIAEGYSVSREKKESFPLTVTSAQKNPTAFYLCASEAPGPIPEAFFGQGTRLTVV.

The chain carries TRBV7-9 and TRBJ2-2; D perhaps matches TRBD1 (6 bases). The V end lost 3 bases, the J end lost 5 bases, and 10 bases lay between the germline ends. The germline V gene has CDR1 SEHNR and CDR2 FQNEAQ (reference sequence). This CDR3 is built from 14 residues. For the CDR3, the DNA is TGTGCCAGCAGCTTTTCAGGGGTGACCGGGGAGCTGTTTTTT. Translation gives CASSFSGVTGELFF.

This clone was seen a single time. Here the CDR3 reads CASSIQGWREPQHF. The DNA for the CDR3 is TGTGCCAGCAGTATACAGGGGTGGAGGGAGCCCCAGCATTTT. The chain employs TRBV6-2 or TRBV6-3 and TRBJ1-5; 7 nucleotides agree with TRBD1. Per germline, CDR1 MNHEY and CDR2 SVGEGT. The CDR3 runs 14 residues. After removal of 5 bases from V and 8 bases from J, the junction contained 9 bases not matched to a gene.

The chain is built from TRBV11-2 and TRBJ1-2; possibly TRBD1 for D (5 bases). V was pared by 5 bases and J by 5 bases, with 15 bases between. Germline loops: CDR1 SGHAT, CDR2 FQNNGV. The CDR3 runs 14 residues. The CDR3 here is CASSPSTELYGYTF. CDR3 DNA: TGTGCCAGCAGCCCATCGACAGAGCTATATGGCTACACCTTC.

This chain connects TRBV18 to TRBJ1-2; D is possibly TRBD1 (5 bases). The CDR3 loop spans 16 amino acids. The V end was cut by 2 bases, the J end by 3 bases, with 16 bases between. Germline values: CDR1 KGHSH, CDR2 LQKENI. The CDR3 is CASSPRAGRGDYGYTF. DNA for the CDR3: TGTGCCAGCTCACCAAGGGCCGGGCGGGGCGACTATGGCTACACCTTC.

A single count supports this clone. This chain joins TRBV7-8 and TRBJ1-1; possible D gene TRBD1, 5 bases. CDR3 size: 18 residues. The germline V gene encodes CDR1 SGHVS and CDR2 FQNEAQ. Trimming left V 4 bases short and J 1 base short, with 22 bases between. This chain's CDR3 is CASSSTRVKEVGNTEAFF. In DNA form, the CDR3 reads TGTGCCAGCAGCTCTACCAGGGTTAAGGAAGTCGGGAACACTGAAGCTTTCTTT. The entire variable domain, with the rest obtained from reference TRBV7-8 and TRBJ1-1, is as follows: GAGVSQSPRYKVAKRGQDVALRCDPISGHVSLFWYQQALGQGPEFLTYFQNEAQLDKSGLPSDRFFAERPEGSVSTLKIQRTQQEDSAVYLCASSSTRVKEVGNTEAFFGQGTRLTVV.

The gene calls are TRBV2 and TRBJ2-2; 7 nucleotides agree with TRBD2. Germline values: CDR1 SNHLY, CDR2 FYNNEI. The CDR3 contains 14 residues. V lost 8 bases, J lost 6 bases, and 9 bases stayed unmatched. CDR3 coding DNA: TGTGCCAGCGGGGGGGTTGGGTGCGCCGGGGAGCTGTTTTTT. As protein: CASGGVGCAGELFF.

This clone was picked up one time. The chain combines TRBV5-1 with TRBJ1-5; D might be TRBD1 (5 bases). The V end lost 4 bases, the J end lost 0 bases, and 11 bases lay between the germline ends. From germline, CDR1 is SGHRS and CDR2 YFSETQ. The CDR3 spans 15 residues. The CDR3 coding sequence is TGCGCCAGCAGCCCGCAGGGCTATAGCAATCAGCCCCAGCATTTT. Encoded protein: CASSPQGYSNQPQHF. Based on the CDR3 plus reference TRBV5-1 and TRBJ1-5, the full variable domain is KAGVTQTPRYLIKTRGQQVTLSCSPISGHRSVSWYQQTPGQGLQFLFEYFSETQRNKGNFPGRFSGRQFSNSRSEMNVSTLELGDSALYLCASSPQGYSNQPQHFGDGTRLSIL.

The chain is built from TRBV7-9 and TRBJ2-3; TRBD2 might be the D (6 bases). V shed 6 bases and J shed 3 bases, with 22 bases lying between them. CDR1 SEHNR and CDR2 FQNEAQ come from the germline V gene (reference sequence). The CDR3 is 17 amino acids. The chain's CDR3 is CASSPTKGRGMTDTQYF. The DNA for the CDR3 is TGTGCCAGCAGTCCAACAAAAGGGCGGGGTATGACAGATACGCAGTATTTT.

J is TRBJ1-2 and V is TRBV21-1. TRBV21-1 is listed as a pseudogene. This CDR3 region has 15 residues. The CDR3 is CASSKVRPANYGYTF. In nucleotides, the CDR3 is TGTGCCAGCAGCAAGGTGCGGCCTGCTAACTATGGCTACACCTTC.

V is TRBV5-1 and J is TRBJ1-1; unclear D gene. Between the trimmed V and J ends, which lost 5 bases and 2 bases, there was a span of 16 bases. The CDR3 totals 15 residues. In germline, CDR1 is SGHRS, CDR2 YFSETQ. In DNA form, the CDR3 reads TGCGCCAGCAGTCTCGACGGAGCCCCTAACACTGAAGCTTTCTTT. Residues: CASSLDGAPNTEAFF. The whole variable domain, filled in from reference TRBV5-1 and TRBJ1-1, reads KAGVTQTPRYLIKTRGQQVTLSCSPISGHRSVSWYQQTPGQGLQFLFEYFSETQRNKGNFPGRFSGRQFSNSRSEMNVSTLELGDSALYLCASSLDGAPNTEAFFGQGTRLTVV.

The chain uses TRBV14 and TRBJ1-1; possibly TRBD1 for D (6 bases). The CDR3 consists of 15 residues. With 4 bases removed from V and 6 bases from J, the gap between germline ends came to 18 bases. The germline CDR1 and CDR2 sequences are SGHDN and FVKESK. The CDR3 loop reads CASSRYEQGNPEAFF. The DNA for the CDR3 is TGTGCCAGCAGCCGATATGAACAGGGTAACCCTGAAGCTTTCTTT.